The rows below give T cell receptor beta chains drawn from one sample of a study of a mutant IDH1 vaccine in newly diagnosed glioma. The method was immunoSEQ multiplex PCR; TCRdb's version includes in-frame clones alone and lacks a portion of them. The table records tens of thousands of clones, over 70% of them present only once. No antigen has been identified for these receptors. This sample comprised PBMCs, obtained from a glioma patient whose treatment included an IDH1 peptide vaccine. These receptors came from a man aged 50-60 years with glioma. CDR3s include the opening cysteine and the closing phenylalanine or tryptophan. Fields, in order: D gene, V gene, clone size, J gene, CDR3 DNA, CDR3 protein. The D gene is left open where the match is weak. Size values are once, few and many counts, or a class for expanded clones, and some rows have none.

d_call: NA
v_call: TRBV11-3
clone_size: NA
j_call: TRBJ2-3
cdr3_nt: TGTGCCAGCAGCTTTTCTCGGGATCCTAGCACAGATACGCAGTATTTT
cdr3_aa: CASSFSRDPSTDTQYF

d_call: NA
v_call: TRBV9
clone_size: NA
j_call: TRBJ1-2
cdr3_nt: TGTGCCAGCAGCGTAGGGATGGGGGGAATGGCAACAAATGGCTACACCTTC
cdr3_aa: CASSVGMGGMATNGYTF

d_call: TRBD2
v_call: TRBV2
clone_size: NA
j_call: TRBJ2-1
cdr3_nt: TGTGCCAGCAGCCTTACTAGCGGGGGGGACAATGAGCAGTTCTTC
cdr3_aa: CASSLTSGGDNEQFF

d_call: NA
v_call: TRBV4-2
clone_size: NA
j_call: TRBJ2-3
cdr3_nt: TGTGCCAGCAGCCAAGTATCCAGTCTAAGCACAGATACGCAGTATTTT
cdr3_aa: CASSQVSSLSTDTQYF

d_call: NA
v_call: TRBV5-6
clone_size: NA
j_call: TRBJ1-5
cdr3_nt: TGTGCCAGCAGCTACCGATTGGGGTATAGCAATCAGCCCCAGCATTTT
cdr3_aa: CASSYRLGYSNQPQHF

d_call: TRBD2
v_call: TRBV30
clone_size: many
j_call: TRBJ2-2
cdr3_nt: TGTGCCTGGGGAGGGGGACTAGCGGGAACCGGGGAGCTGTTTTTT
cdr3_aa: CAWGGGLAGTGELFF

d_call: NA
v_call: TRBV4-2
clone_size: NA
j_call: TRBJ1-2
cdr3_nt: TGTGCCAGCAGCCAACTGAGATATGGCTACACCTTC
cdr3_aa: CASSQLRYGYTF

d_call: NA
v_call: TRBV5-1
clone_size: NA
j_call: TRBJ1-1
cdr3_nt: TGCGCCAGCATCCCGCCCAACACTGAAGCTTTCTTT
cdr3_aa: CASIPPNTEAFF

d_call: NA
v_call: TRBV27
clone_size: NA
j_call: TRBJ1-5
cdr3_nt: TGTGCCAGCAGGGACAGCAACGGTCAGCCCCAGCATTTT
cdr3_aa: CASRDSNGQPQHF

d_call: TRBD1
v_call: TRBV19
clone_size: NA
j_call: TRBJ1-5
cdr3_nt: TGTGCCAGTAGTGGGGACAGGGGAGTAAATCAGCCCCAGCATTTT
cdr3_aa: CASSGDRGVNQPQHF

d_call: NA
v_call: TRBV10-3
clone_size: NA
j_call: TRBJ1-5
cdr3_nt: TGTGCCATCAGTGTGAAGGGTGACAATCAGCCCCAGCATTTT
cdr3_aa: CAISVKGDNQPQHF

d_call: TRBD1
v_call: TRBV5-1
clone_size: NA
j_call: TRBJ2-2
cdr3_nt: TGCGCCAAACAGGGGGCTTTAACCGGGGAGCTGTTTTTT
cdr3_aa: CAKQGALTGELFF

d_call: NA
v_call: TRBV18
clone_size: NA
j_call: TRBJ1-2
cdr3_nt: TGTGCCAGCTCACCCACCACCACTCCTGGCTACACCTTC
cdr3_aa: CASSPTTTPGYTF

d_call: TRBD1
v_call: TRBV30
clone_size: few
j_call: TRBJ1-1
cdr3_nt: TGTGCCTGGAGTACCGATAGACAGGGTACTGAAGCTTTCTTT
cdr3_aa: CAWSTDRQGTEAFF

d_call: TRBD2
v_call: TRBV9
clone_size: NA
j_call: TRBJ2-7
cdr3_nt: TGTGCCAGCAGCGTCTTAGCGGGGGGGCAGGACGAGCAGTACTTC
cdr3_aa: CASSVLAGGQDEQYF

d_call: NA
v_call: TRBV19
clone_size: NA
j_call: TRBJ1-1
cdr3_nt: TGTGCCAGTAGTAATGGCATTACGAGGACTGAAGCTTTCTTT
cdr3_aa: CASSNGITRTEAFF

d_call: NA
v_call: TRBV4-1
clone_size: NA
j_call: TRBJ1-6
cdr3_nt: TGCGCCAGCAGCTTCCGGACGGCCCGTCGTTTAAATTCACCCCTCCACTTT
cdr3_aa: CASSFRTARRLNSPLHF

d_call: NA
v_call: TRBV20-1
clone_size: NA
j_call: TRBJ2-1
cdr3_nt: TGCAGTGGAGGACAGTACAATGAGCAGTTCTTC
cdr3_aa: CSGGQYNEQFF

d_call: NA
v_call: TRBV20-1
clone_size: few
j_call: TRBJ1-1
cdr3_nt: TGCAGTGCTAGAGGCGCAGGGGAAGCTTTCTTT
cdr3_aa: CSARGAGEAFF

d_call: NA
v_call: TRBV9
clone_size: NA
j_call: TRBJ2-1
cdr3_nt: TGTGCCAGCAGCGTAGTCGGCAGGGGCGCCAACAATGAGCAGTTCTTC
cdr3_aa: CASSVVGRGANNEQFF

d_call: NA
v_call: TRBV5-1
clone_size: few
j_call: TRBJ1-1
cdr3_nt: TGCGCCAGCAGCTTCGGCTCAGGTGTCGGCACTGAAGCTTTCTTT
cdr3_aa: CASSFGSGVGTEAFF

d_call: NA
v_call: TRBV6-1
clone_size: many
j_call: TRBJ2-2
cdr3_nt: TGTGCCAGCAGTGTCGAAGACGGAGACACCGGGGAGCTGTTTTTT
cdr3_aa: CASSVEDGDTGELFF

d_call: TRBD1
v_call: TRBV7-9
clone_size: NA
j_call: TRBJ2-7
cdr3_nt: TGTGCCAGCAGCCCCCCGGGACAGACCTACGAGCAGTACTTC
cdr3_aa: CASSPPGQTYEQYF

d_call: NA
v_call: TRBV19
clone_size: NA
j_call: TRBJ1-2
cdr3_nt: TGTGCCAGTAGTACAATGCCGGGACATAGGGTACGGCGCATCCTCCTCCACACCTTC
cdr3_aa: CASSTMPGHRVRRILLHTF

d_call: NA
v_call: TRBV5-1
clone_size: NA
j_call: TRBJ2-5
cdr3_nt: TGCGCCAGCAGCTATGAGGATCAAGAGACCCAGTACTTC
cdr3_aa: CASSYEDQETQYF

d_call: NA
v_call: TRBV28
clone_size: NA
j_call: TRBJ1-1
cdr3_nt: TGTGCCAGCAGTTTAATTGGTCCTCTTCGAAACACTGAAGCTTTCTTT
cdr3_aa: CASSLIGPLRNTEAFF

d_call: TRBD1
v_call: TRBV10-3
clone_size: few
j_call: TRBJ1-2
cdr3_nt: TGTGCCATCAGTGAGGGCCAGACAGGGGGTAATGGCTACACCTTC
cdr3_aa: CAISEGQTGGNGYTF

d_call: TRBD1
v_call: TRBV5-4
clone_size: NA
j_call: TRBJ2-7
cdr3_nt: TGTGCCAGCAGCGGGACAGGGGGCGACGAGCAGTACTTC
cdr3_aa: CASSGTGGDEQYF

d_call: TRBD2
v_call: TRBV4-2
clone_size: once
j_call: TRBJ2-2
cdr3_nt: TGTGCCAGCAGCCAGACGACTAGCGGGGGGGGTAACACCGGGGAGCTGTTTTTT
cdr3_aa: CASSQTTSGGGNTGELFF

d_call: NA
v_call: TRBV6-5
clone_size: few
j_call: TRBJ1-5
cdr3_nt: TGTGCCAGCAGTTACAAGGGATCGGGTCAGCCCCAGCATTTT
cdr3_aa: CASSYKGSGQPQHF

d_call: NA
v_call: TRBV6-5
clone_size: NA
j_call: TRBJ1-1
cdr3_nt: TGTGCCAGCAGTGCGGACAAAAACACTGAAGCTTTCTTT
cdr3_aa: CASSADKNTEAFF

d_call: TRBD2
v_call: TRBV5-1
clone_size: few
j_call: TRBJ2-1
cdr3_nt: TGCGCCAGCAGCCGCCCACTAGCGGGGGGGCTTAATGAGCAGTTCTTC
cdr3_aa: CASSRPLAGGLNEQFF

d_call: NA
v_call: TRBV5-1
clone_size: NA
j_call: TRBJ2-3
cdr3_nt: TGCGCCAGCAGCCTACGGACAGTCACAGATACGCAGTATTTT
cdr3_aa: CASSLRTVTDTQYF

d_call: NA
v_call: TRBV30
clone_size: NA
j_call: TRBJ2-1
cdr3_nt: TGTGCCTGGAGTGTAGGGACTTCGAGCTCCTACAATGAGCAGTTCTTC
cdr3_aa: CAWSVGTSSSYNEQFF

d_call: NA
v_call: TRBV2
clone_size: NA
j_call: TRBJ1-2
cdr3_nt: TGTGCCAGCAGTATCCAGGGGTATGGCTACACCTTC
cdr3_aa: CASSIQGYGYTF

d_call: TRBD1
v_call: TRBV7-8
clone_size: NA
j_call: TRBJ1-2
cdr3_nt: TGTGCCAGCAGCTTAAAGGGACAGGGTCAGGATGGCTACACCTTC
cdr3_aa: CASSLKGQGQDGYTF

d_call: NA
v_call: TRBV21-1
clone_size: once
j_call: TRBJ2-7
cdr3_nt: TGTGCCAGCAGCAAAGTCCCCGGGACAAGCTACGAGCAGTACTTC
cdr3_aa: CASSKVPGTSYEQYF

d_call: TRBD1
v_call: TRBV30
clone_size: NA
j_call: TRBJ2-1
cdr3_nt: TGTGCCTGGAGTGTGGACAGGGTACGGAGGGGAGGTGTCAATGAGCAGTTCTTC
cdr3_aa: CAWSVDRVRRGGVNEQFF

d_call: TRBD1
v_call: TRBV6-1
clone_size: once
j_call: TRBJ1-6
cdr3_nt: TGTGCCACCGGGGACAGGGGAAATTCACCCCTCCACTTT
cdr3_aa: CATGDRGNSPLHF

d_call: NA
v_call: TRBV7-9
clone_size: NA
j_call: TRBJ2-5
cdr3_nt: TGTGCCAGCAGGGGGGCGGGACAAGAGACCCAGTACTTC
cdr3_aa: CASRGAGQETQYF

d_call: TRBD1
v_call: TRBV29-1
clone_size: NA
j_call: TRBJ1-1
cdr3_nt: TGCAGCGCATGGACAGGGGTTATACCTGAAGCTTTCTTT
cdr3_aa: CSAWTGVIPEAFF

d_call: NA
v_call: TRBV6-4
clone_size: NA
j_call: TRBJ2-2
cdr3_nt: TGTGCCAGCAGTGCCCAGGGCGCGGGGGAGCTGTTTTTT
cdr3_aa: CASSAQGAGELFF

d_call: TRBD1
v_call: TRBV27
clone_size: NA
j_call: TRBJ1-5
cdr3_nt: TGTGCCAGCAGTTTAAACAGGGGGTCTCGCAATCAGCCCCAGCATTTT
cdr3_aa: CASSLNRGSRNQPQHF

d_call: NA
v_call: TRBV6-5
clone_size: NA
j_call: TRBJ1-4
cdr3_nt: TGTGCCAGCAGTTACTCGATAGGAGGGGAAAAACTGTTTTTT
cdr3_aa: CASSYSIGGEKLFF

d_call: NA
v_call: TRBV5-1
clone_size: NA
j_call: TRBJ2-6
cdr3_nt: TGCGCCAGCAGAACGGGCTCTGGGGCCAACGTCCTGACTTTC
cdr3_aa: CASRTGSGANVLTF

d_call: NA
v_call: TRBV9
clone_size: NA
j_call: TRBJ2-3
cdr3_nt: TGTGCCAGCAGCGTAAAGGCAGGGAGTAGGGATACGCAGTATTTT
cdr3_aa: CASSVKAGSRDTQYF